The rows below give T cell receptor beta chains drawn from one sample of a study of T cell responses to AZD1222 COVID-19 vaccine. The assay was immunoSEQ multiplex PCR, and TCRdb's table has in-frame clones only and misses some. The repertoire consists of about 160,000 clones, with 90% to 95% occurring once and the leading ten covering more than 1.4%. Source: peripheral blood, taken on day 0 of AZD1222 vaccination. The receptors derive from an adult in good health. CDR3s include the opening cysteine and the closing phenylalanine or tryptophan. The order of the fields is J gene, D gene, V gene, clone size, CDR3 protein, CDR3 DNA. A D gene is named only where the DNA matches it firmly. Clone size appears in some rows only: once, few, many, or a class for an expanded clone.

TRBJ1-5 | NA | TRBV19 | NA | CASSIGTESNQPQHF | TGTGCCAGTAGTATTGGGACGGAGAGCAATCAGCCCCAGCATTTT
TRBJ1-2 | TRBD1 | TRBV5-5 | NA | CASSPTGTNYGYTF | TGTGCCAGCAGCCCGACAGGGACTAACTATGGCTACACCTTC
TRBJ1-2 | NA | TRBV5-1 | once | CASSQTDRNYGYTF | TGCGCCAGCAGCCAAACTGACAGGAACTATGGCTACACCTTC
TRBJ2-3 | NA | TRBV5-1 | NA | CASSGQSRADTQYF | TGCGCCAGCAGCGGCCAAAGTAGGGCAGATACGCAGTATTTT
TRBJ1-4 | NA | TRBV28 | NA | CASRPQPTNEKLFF | TGTGCCAGCAGACCTCAGCCAACTAATGAAAAACTGTTTTTT
TRBJ1-6 | TRBD1 | TRBV6-1 | NA | CASSEIVGTDSPLHF | TGTGCCAGCAGTGAGATTGTGGGGACAGATTCACCCCTCCACTTT
TRBJ1-2 | TRBD1 | TRBV5-4 | NA | CASSLQGAPGYTF | TGTGCCAGCAGCCTACAGGGGGCCCCGGGCTACACCTTC
TRBJ1-5 | TRBD1 | TRBV11-1 | once | CASSLTGQGNQPQHF | TGTGCCAGCAGCTTAACGGGACAGGGCAATCAGCCCCAGCATTTT
TRBJ1-1 | TRBD1 | TRBV7-2 | NA | CASTPHAPGQGGYRTEAFF | TGTGCCAGCACCCCCCACGCCCCGGGACAGGGAGGGTATCGGACTGAAGCTTTCTTT
TRBJ2-2 | NA | TRBV19 | NA | CASSIRAGVTGELFF | TGTGCCAGTAGTATTCGGGCAGGGGTGACCGGGGAGCTGTTTTTT
TRBJ2-7 | NA | TRBV6-1 | NA | CASSEAGESDEQYF | TGTGCCAGCAGTGAAGCTGGGGAGTCCGACGAGCAGTACTTC
TRBJ1-2 | NA | TRBV6-5 | NA | CASSLGTDGYTF | TGTGCCAGCAGCCTCGGGACGGATGGCTACACCTTC
TRBJ1-4 | NA | TRBV19 | once | CASTDLGGARANEKLFF | TGTGCCAGTACCGACCTAGGGGGGGCTAGGGCTAATGAAAAACTGTTTTTT
TRBJ1-5 | TRBD1 | TRBV7-9 | NA | CASSDVGGGNQPQHF | TGTGCCAGCAGCGACGTAGGGGGCGGCAATCAGCCCCAGCATTTT
TRBJ2-5 | NA | TRBV6-2/TRBV6-3 | NA | CASSYPQGMASQETQYF | TGTGCCAGCAGTTATCCGCAGGGGATGGCTTCCCAAGAGACCCAGTACTTC
TRBJ1-1 | NA | TRBV6-5 | NA | CASRPNRVDTEAFF | TGTGCCAGCAGACCCAACAGGGTTGATACTGAAGCTTTCTTT
TRBJ2-2 | TRBD1 | TRBV14 | NA | CASSQDLDRGPPGELFF | TGTGCCAGCAGCCAAGATTTGGACAGGGGACCCCCCGGGGAGCTGTTTTTT
TRBJ1-4 | NA | TRBV18 | NA | CASSPSIHTGARNEKLFF | TGTGCCAGCTCACCCTCGATACACACCGGGGCGAGGAATGAAAAACTGTTTTTT
TRBJ2-3 | NA | TRBV27 | NA | CASPRGPDTQYF | TGTGCCAGCCCCCGAGGACCGGATACGCAGTATTTT
TRBJ1-2 | TRBD1 | TRBV18 | NA | CASSPGGTAARGYGYTF | TGTGCCAGCTCACCGGGAGGGACAGCTGCGCGGGGATATGGCTACACCTTC
TRBJ2-7 | NA | TRBV5-5 | once | CASSAEVGSFHEQYF | TGTGCCAGCAGCGCCGAGGTTGGCAGTTTCCACGAGCAGTACTTC
TRBJ2-5 | NA | TRBV6-1 | NA | CASSEDRKRTQYF | TGTGCCAGCAGTGAAGACAGGAAGAGGACCCAGTACTTC
TRBJ2-1 | TRBD1 | TRBV6-1 | NA | CASSEPGTGDNEQFF | TGTGCCAGCAGTGAACCCGGGACAGGGGACAATGAGCAGTTCTTC
TRBJ1-5 | TRBD1 | TRBV6-5 | NA | CASSSDRGGYQPQHF | TGTGCCAGCAGTTCGGACAGGGGTGGATATCAGCCCCAGCATTTT
TRBJ2-5 | NA | TRBV28 | NA | CASSLFSRRRLQETQYF | TGTGCCAGCAGTTTGTTTTCACGGAGGAGACTCCAAGAGACCCAGTACTTC
TRBJ2-3 | TRBD2 | TRBV27 | NA | CASSLGGRAIYSTDTQYF | TGTGCCAGCAGTTTAGGCGGGAGGGCCATCTATAGCACAGATACGCAGTATTTT
TRBJ2-1 | TRBD1 | TRBV5-1 | NA | CASSPGGGSTGEQFF | TGCGCCAGCAGCCCGGGCGGTGGGTCGACAGGGGAGCAGTTCTTC
TRBJ2-7 | TRBD2 | TRBV29-1 | NA | CSARLAGGIDYEQYF | TGCAGCGCCAGACTAGCGGGAGGGATAGATTACGAGCAGTACTTC
TRBJ2-2 | NA | TRBV24-1 | NA | CATRDGANTGELFF | TGTGCCACCAGAGATGGGGCGAACACCGGGGAGCTGTTTTTT
TRBJ2-3 | NA | TRBV5-1 | NA | CASSLDRNTDTQYF | TGCGCCAGCAGCTTGGACAGGAACACAGATACGCAGTATTTT
TRBJ1-1 | NA | TRBV4-2 | once | CASSQTGYEAFF | TGTGCCAGCAGCCAGACAGGATATGAAGCTTTCTTT
TRBJ1-6 | NA | TRBV4-2 | once | CASSRLKGGVYNSPLHF | TGTGCCAGCAGCCGCTTAAAAGGAGGGGTCTATAATTCACCCCTCCACTTT
TRBJ1-4 | NA | TRBV2 | NA | CASSTPGANEKLFF | TGTGCCAGCAGTACCCCAGGGGCTAATGAAAAACTGTTTTTT
TRBJ2-1 | NA | TRBV9 | NA | CASSAGGASRLSRNEQFF | TGTGCCAGCAGCGCAGGAGGGGCTAGCAGACTATCTCGCAATGAGCAGTTCTTC
TRBJ1-2 | NA | TRBV6-2/TRBV6-3 | NA | CASSYLGETSDKYGYTF | TGTGCCAGCAGTTACTTGGGAGAAACCTCCGATAAATATGGCTACACCTTC
TRBJ2-1 | TRBD2 | TRBV9 | NA | CASSPGTNYNEQFF | TGTGCCAGCAGCCCCGGGACTAACTACAATGAGCAGTTCTTC
TRBJ2-1 | TRBD2 | TRBV7-2 | NA | CASSSWAASGSHEQFF | TGTGCCAGCAGCTCCTGGGCGGCTAGCGGGAGTCATGAGCAGTTCTTC
TRBJ2-2 | NA | TRBV10-3 | NA | CAISESGRPGTGELFF | TGTGCCATCAGTGAGTCAGGGCGGCCGGGCACCGGGGAGCTGTTTTTT
TRBJ2-3 | NA | TRBV2 | NA | CASRTPPPRTDTQYF | TGTGCCAGCAGGACCCCTCCTCCGCGAACAGATACGCAGTATTTT
TRBJ2-7 | NA | TRBV2 | NA | CASSGGTEQYF | TGTGCCAGCAGTGGAGGGACGGAGCAGTACTTC
TRBJ1-2 | TRBD1 | TRBV6-5 | NA | CASSTGTAYGYTF | TGTGCCAGCAGTACAGGGACAGCCTATGGCTACACCTTC
TRBJ2-3 | NA | TRBV7-3 | NA | CASSWDRGADTQYF | TGTGCCAGCAGCTGGGACCGTGGGGCGGATACGCAGTATTTT
TRBJ2-3 | TRBD1 | TRBV10-3 | NA | CAISGQGDTQYF | TGTGCCATCAGTGGACAGGGGGATACGCAGTATTTT
TRBJ2-1 | TRBD2 | TRBV9 | NA | CASSADPLAGEQFF | TGTGCCAGCAGCGCAGACCCACTAGCGGGCGAGCAGTTCTTC
TRBJ2-2 | TRBD2 | TRBV11-3 | NA | CASSLDSPLAGWAGELFF | TGTGCCAGCAGCTTAGATTCCCCGCTAGCGGGGTGGGCCGGGGAGCTGTTTTTT
TRBJ2-7 | NA | TRBV20-1 | NA | CSARAVNEQYF | TGCAGTGCTAGAGCGGTTAACGAGCAGTACTTC
TRBJ1-5 | NA | TRBV4-2 | once | CASSQEFQGSQPQHF | TGTGCCAGCAGCCAAGAATTTCAAGGGAGTCAGCCCCAGCATTTT
TRBJ1-5 | NA | TRBV5-6 | NA | CASSGSGSQPQHF | TGTGCCAGCAGCGGATCAGGGTCCCAGCCCCAGCATTTT